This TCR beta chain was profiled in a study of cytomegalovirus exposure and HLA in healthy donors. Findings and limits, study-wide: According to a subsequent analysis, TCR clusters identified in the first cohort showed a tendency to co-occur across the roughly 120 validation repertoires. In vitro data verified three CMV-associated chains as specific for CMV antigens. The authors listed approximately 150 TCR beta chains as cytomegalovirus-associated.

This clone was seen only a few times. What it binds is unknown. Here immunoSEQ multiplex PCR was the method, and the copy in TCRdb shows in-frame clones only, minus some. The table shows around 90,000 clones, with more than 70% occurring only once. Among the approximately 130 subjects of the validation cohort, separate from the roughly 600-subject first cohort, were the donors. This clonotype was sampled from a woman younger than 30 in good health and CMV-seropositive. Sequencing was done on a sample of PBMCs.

Written as DNA, the CDR3 is TGTGCCAGCACCACCGACAGGGATCCCACAGATACGCAGTATTTT. It specifies CASTTDRDPTDTQYF. The chain links TRBV6-1 to TRBJ2-3; TRBD1 matches 7 bases. CDR1 and CDR2 (germline): MNHNS, SASEGT. There are 15 residues in the CDR3. The V segment lost 7 bases and the J segment 2 bases; nucleotides outside the gene matches: 9.